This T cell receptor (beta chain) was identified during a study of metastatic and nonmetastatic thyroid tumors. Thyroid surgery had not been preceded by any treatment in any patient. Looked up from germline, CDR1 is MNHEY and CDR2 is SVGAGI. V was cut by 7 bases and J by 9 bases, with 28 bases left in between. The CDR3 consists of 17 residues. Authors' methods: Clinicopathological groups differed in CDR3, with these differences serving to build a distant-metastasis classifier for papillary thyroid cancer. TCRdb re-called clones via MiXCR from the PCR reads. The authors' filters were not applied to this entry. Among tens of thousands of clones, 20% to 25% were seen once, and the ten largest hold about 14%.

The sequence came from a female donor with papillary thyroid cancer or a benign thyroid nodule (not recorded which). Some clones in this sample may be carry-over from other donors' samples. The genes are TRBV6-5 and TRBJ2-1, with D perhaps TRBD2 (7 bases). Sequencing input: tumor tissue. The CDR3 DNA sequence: TGTGCCAGCACGGAACTTATGGGCGGGGGCGTCTTAATTGAGCAGTTCTTC. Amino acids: CASTELMGGGVLIEQFF.